This T cell receptor (beta chain) was documented in a study of cytomegalovirus exposure and HLA in healthy donors. Study findings and constraints: Investigators reported 150 to 200 TCR beta chains as tied to cytomegalovirus. After further analysis at a later stage, roughly 16,000 TCR beta sequences were associated with HLA alleles at 0.05 false discovery rate. In a later analysis, across HLA loci, associated TCR counts were highest for DRB1, lowest for HLA-C.

Trimming left V 4 bases short and J 1 base short, with 8 bases between. Germline CDR1 and CDR2: SNHLY and FYNNEI. The CDR3 loop spans 14 amino acids. As for this clone: Its antigen is unknown. Different DNA sequences within this sample yield the same CDR3.

The PCR made use of 60 Vbeta and 13 Jbeta primers. Generated by immunoSEQ multiplex PCR, the TCRdb table keeps only in-frame clones and is missing some. The sample holds more than 85,000 clones, around 9.6% seen once. J is TRBJ1-5 and V is TRBV2, with no clear D. Material: PBMCs. The sequence came from a man aged 50 to 60 in good health and CMV-seropositive. The CDR3 DNA follows: TGTGCCAGCAGTGTTGCGGGCAGCAATCAGCCCCAGCATTTT. Protein sequence: CASSVAGSNQPQHF.